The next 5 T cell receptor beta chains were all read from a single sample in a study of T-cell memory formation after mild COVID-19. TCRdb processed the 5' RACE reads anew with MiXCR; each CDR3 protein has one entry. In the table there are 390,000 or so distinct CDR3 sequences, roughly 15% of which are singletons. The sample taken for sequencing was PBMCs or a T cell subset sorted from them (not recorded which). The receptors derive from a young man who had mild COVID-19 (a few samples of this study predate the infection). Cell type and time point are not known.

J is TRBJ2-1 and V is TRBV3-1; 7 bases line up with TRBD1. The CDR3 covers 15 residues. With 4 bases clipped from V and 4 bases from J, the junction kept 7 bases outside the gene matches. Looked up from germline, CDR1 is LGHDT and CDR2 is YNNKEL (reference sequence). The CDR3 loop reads CASSLQGPRYNEQFF. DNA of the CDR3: TGTGCCAGCAGCCTACAGGGGCCTCGATACAATGAGCAGTTCTTC.

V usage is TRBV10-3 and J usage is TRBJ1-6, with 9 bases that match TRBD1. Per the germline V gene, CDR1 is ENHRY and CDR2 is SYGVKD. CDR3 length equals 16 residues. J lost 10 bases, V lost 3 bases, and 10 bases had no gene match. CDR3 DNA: TGTGCCATCAGTGACCCTGACAGGGGGGGAGGGTCACCCCTCCACTTT. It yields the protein CAISDPDRGGGSPLHF.

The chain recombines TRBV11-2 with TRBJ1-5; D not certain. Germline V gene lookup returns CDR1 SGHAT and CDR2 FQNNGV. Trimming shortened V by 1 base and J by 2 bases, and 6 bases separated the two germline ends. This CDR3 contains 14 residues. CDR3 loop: CASSLVSGNQPQHF. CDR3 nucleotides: TGTGCCAGCAGCTTAGTCTCTGGCAATCAGCCCCAGCATTTT.

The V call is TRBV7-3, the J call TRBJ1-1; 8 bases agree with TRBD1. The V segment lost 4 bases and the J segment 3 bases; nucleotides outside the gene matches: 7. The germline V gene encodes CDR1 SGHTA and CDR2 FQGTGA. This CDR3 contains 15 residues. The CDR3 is CASSSRQGMDTEAFF. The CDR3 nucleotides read TGTGCCAGCAGCTCGCGACAGGGGATGGACACTGAAGCTTTCTTT.

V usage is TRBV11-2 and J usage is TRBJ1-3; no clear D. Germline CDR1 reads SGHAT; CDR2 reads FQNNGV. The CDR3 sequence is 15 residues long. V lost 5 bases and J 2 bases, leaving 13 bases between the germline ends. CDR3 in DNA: TGTGCCAGCAGCGCCACAGAGGAAGCTGGAAACACCATATATTTT. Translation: CASSATEEAGNTIYF.